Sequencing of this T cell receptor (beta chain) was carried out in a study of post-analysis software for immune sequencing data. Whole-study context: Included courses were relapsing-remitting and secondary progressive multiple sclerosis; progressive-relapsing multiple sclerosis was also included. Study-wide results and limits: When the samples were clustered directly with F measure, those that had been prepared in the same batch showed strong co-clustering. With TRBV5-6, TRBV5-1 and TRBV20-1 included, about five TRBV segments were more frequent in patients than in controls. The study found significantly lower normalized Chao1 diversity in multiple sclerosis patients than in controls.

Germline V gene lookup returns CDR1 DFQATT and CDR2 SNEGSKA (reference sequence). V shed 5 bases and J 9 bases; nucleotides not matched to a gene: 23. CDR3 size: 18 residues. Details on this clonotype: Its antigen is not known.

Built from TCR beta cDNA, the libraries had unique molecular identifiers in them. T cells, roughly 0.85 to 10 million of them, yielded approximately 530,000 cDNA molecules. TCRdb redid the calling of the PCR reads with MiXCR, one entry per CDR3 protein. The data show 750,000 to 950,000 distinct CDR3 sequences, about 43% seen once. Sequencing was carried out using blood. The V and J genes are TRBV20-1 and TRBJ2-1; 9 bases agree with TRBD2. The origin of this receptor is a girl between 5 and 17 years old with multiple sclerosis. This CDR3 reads CSAAQETAGGRSNGEQFF. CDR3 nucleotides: TGCAGTGCTGCCCAAGAAACGGCGGGAGGGAGATCTAACGGTGAGCAGTTCTTC.